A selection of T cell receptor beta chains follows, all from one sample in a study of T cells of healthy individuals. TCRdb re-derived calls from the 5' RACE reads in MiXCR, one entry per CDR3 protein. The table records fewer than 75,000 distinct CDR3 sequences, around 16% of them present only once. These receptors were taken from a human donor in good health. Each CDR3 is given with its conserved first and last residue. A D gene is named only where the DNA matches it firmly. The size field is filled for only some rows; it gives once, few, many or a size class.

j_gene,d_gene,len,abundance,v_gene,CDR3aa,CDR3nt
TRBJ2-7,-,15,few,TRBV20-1,CSARDRETPSYEQYF,TGCAGTGCTAGAGATAGGGAGACACCCTCCTACGAGCAGTACTTC
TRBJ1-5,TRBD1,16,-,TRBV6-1,CASRRGQGSVNQPQHF,TGTGCCAGCAGGAGAGGACAGGGTTCGGTAAATCAGCCCCAGCATTTT
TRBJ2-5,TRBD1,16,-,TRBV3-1,CASSQDPGTGLETQYF,TGTGCCAGCAGCCAGGATCCCGGGACAGGGTTAGAGACCCAGTACTTC
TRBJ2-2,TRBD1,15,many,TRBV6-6,CASSRTGANTGELFF,TGTGCCAGCAGTCGGACAGGGGCGAACACCGGGGAGCTGTTTTTT
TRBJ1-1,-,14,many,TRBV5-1,CASSGAGENTEAFF,TGCGCCAGCAGCGGGGCAGGGGAGAACACTGAAGCTTTCTTT
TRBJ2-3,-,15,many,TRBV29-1,CSVEAGHFSADTQYF,TGCAGCGTTGAAGCGGGACATTTCAGCGCAGATACGCAGTATTTT
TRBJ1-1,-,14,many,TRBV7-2,CASSPTVLNTEAFF,TGTGCCAGCAGCCCCACGGTACTGAACACTGAAGCTTTCTTT
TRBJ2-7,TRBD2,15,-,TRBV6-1,CASSEWGSGPYEQYF,TGTGCCAGCAGTGAATGGGGTAGCGGGCCCTACGAGCAGTACTTC
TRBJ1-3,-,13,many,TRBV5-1,CASSLASDPTIYF,TGCGCCAGCAGCTTGGCATCGGACCCCACCATATATTTT
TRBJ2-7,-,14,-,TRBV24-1,CATRDLRGGVEQYF,TGTGCCACCAGGGACCTCAGGGGAGGTGTCGAGCAGTACTTC
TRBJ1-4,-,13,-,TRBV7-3,CASSLRLGEKLFF,TGTGCCAGCAGCTTAAGGCTTGGGGAAAAACTGTTTTTT
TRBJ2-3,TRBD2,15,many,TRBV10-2,CASSETSGKTDTQYF,TGCGCCAGCAGTGAGACTAGCGGGAAAACAGATACGCAGTATTTT
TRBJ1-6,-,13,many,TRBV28,CASVRSNNSPLHF,TGTGCCAGCGTTCGCAGTAATAATTCACCCCTCCACTTT
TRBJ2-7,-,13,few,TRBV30,CASKTPFPYEQYF,TGTGCCTCCAAAACTCCCTTCCCCTACGAGCAGTACTTC
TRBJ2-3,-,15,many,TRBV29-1,CSVTANYRGTDTQYF,TGCAGCGTTACGGCCAACTACCGGGGCACAGATACGCAGTATTTT
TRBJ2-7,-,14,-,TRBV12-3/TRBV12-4,CASSSPGLTYEQYF,TGTGCCAGCAGCTCACCGGGTCTAACCTACGAGCAGTACTTC
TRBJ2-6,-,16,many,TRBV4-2,CASSQDMGSGANVLTF,TGTGCCAGCAGCCAAGATATGGGCTCTGGGGCCAACGTCCTGACTTTC
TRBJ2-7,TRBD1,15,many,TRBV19,CASSDPGQGLYEQYF,TGTGCCAGTAGTGACCCGGGACAGGGATTATACGAGCAGTACTTC
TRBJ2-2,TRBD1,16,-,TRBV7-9,CASSQDMTGDTGELFF,TGTGCCAGCAGTCAAGACATGACAGGGGACACCGGGGAGCTGTTTTTT
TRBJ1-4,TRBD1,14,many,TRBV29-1,CSVGGDRGHEKLFF,TGCAGCGTCGGGGGGGACAGGGGGCATGAAAAACTGTTTTTT
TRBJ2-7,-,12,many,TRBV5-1,CASSSTNYEQYF,TGCGCCAGCAGCTCCACCAACTACGAGCAGTACTTC
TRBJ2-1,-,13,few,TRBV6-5,CASRGTTYNEQFF,TGTGCCAGCAGGGGGACCACCTACAATGAGCAGTTCTTC
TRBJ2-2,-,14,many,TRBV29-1,CSVGGELNTGELFF,TGCAGCGTAGGTGGGGAACTGAACACCGGGGAGCTGTTTTTT
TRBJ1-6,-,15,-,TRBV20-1,CSARALQGMNSPLHF,TGCAGTGCTAGAGCGCTACAGGGAATGAATTCACCCCTCCACTTT
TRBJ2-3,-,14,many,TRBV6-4,CASSDGPSTDTQYF,TGTGCCAGCAGTGACGGCCCTAGCACAGATACGCAGTATTTT
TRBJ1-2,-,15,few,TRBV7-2,CASSLDSGAGYGYTF,TGTGCCAGCAGCTTAGATTCCGGGGCTGGCTATGGCTACACCTTC
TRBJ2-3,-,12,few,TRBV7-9,CASSLLGDTQYF,TGTGCCAGCAGCTTACTAGGGGATACGCAGTATTTT
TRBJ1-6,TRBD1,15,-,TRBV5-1,CASSEDRGRNSPLHF,TGCGCCAGCAGCGAGGACAGGGGGAGGAATTCACCCCTCCACTTT
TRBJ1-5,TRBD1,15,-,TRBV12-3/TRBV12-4,CASSRDRGGWQPQHF,TGTGCCAGCAGCCGCGACAGGGGAGGTTGGCAGCCCCAGCATTTT
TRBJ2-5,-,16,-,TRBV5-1,CASSPRYRDNQETQYF,TGCGCCAGCAGCCCGAGGTATCGAGACAATCAAGAGACCCAGTACTTC
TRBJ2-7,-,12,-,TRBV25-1,CASRGGSYEQYF,TGTGCCAGCAGGGGCGGATCCTACGAGCAGTACTTC
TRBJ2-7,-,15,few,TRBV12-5,CASALTGALSYEQYF,TGTGCTAGTGCCCTCACCGGGGCGCTCTCCTACGAGCAGTACTTC
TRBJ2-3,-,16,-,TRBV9,CASSVGGGTYTDTQYF,TGTGCCAGCAGCGTAGGGGGCGGAACCTACACAGATACGCAGTATTTT
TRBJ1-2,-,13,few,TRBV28,CASNPRDNYGYTF,TGTGCCAGCAACCCTCGGGACAACTATGGCTACACCTTC
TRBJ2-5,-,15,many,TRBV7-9,CASSFGTQIQETQYF,TGTGCCAGCAGCTTTGGCACCCAAATCCAAGAGACCCAGTACTTC
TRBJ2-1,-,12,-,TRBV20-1,CSARDEENKQFF,TGCAGTGCTAGAGATGAGGAGAATAAGCAGTTCTTC
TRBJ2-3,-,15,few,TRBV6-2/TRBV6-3,CASDFNGLLTDTQYF,TGTGCCAGTGACTTCAACGGACTACTCACAGATACGCAGTATTTT
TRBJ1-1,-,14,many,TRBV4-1,CASSLRGGNTEAFF,TGCGCCAGCAGCCTTCGAGGGGGTAATACTGAAGCTTTCTTT
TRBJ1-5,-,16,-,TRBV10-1,CASSEEGSGHNQPQHF,TGCGCCAGCAGTGAAGAAGGCAGTGGTCACAATCAGCCCCAGCATTTT
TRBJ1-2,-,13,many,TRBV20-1,CSAPQDFNYGYTF,TGCAGTGCCCCCCAGGACTTCAACTATGGCTACACCTTC
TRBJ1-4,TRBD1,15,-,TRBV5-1,CASSLEGQGAEKLFF,TGCGCCAGCAGCTTGGAGGGACAGGGCGCTGAAAAACTGTTTTTT
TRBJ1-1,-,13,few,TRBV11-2,CASDTWGNTEAFF,TGTGCCAGCGATACATGGGGGAACACTGAAGCTTTCTTT
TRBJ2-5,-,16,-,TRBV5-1,CASSFGARAGEETQYF,TGCGCCAGCAGCTTTGGAGCCAGGGCCGGGGAAGAGACCCAGTACTTC
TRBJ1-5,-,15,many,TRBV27,CASSPQGVVNQPQHF,TGTGCCAGCAGCCCACAAGGGGTGGTCAATCAGCCCCAGCATTTT
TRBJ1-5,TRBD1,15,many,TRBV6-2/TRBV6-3,CASSPGQGVFQPQHF,TGTGCCAGCAGCCCGGGACAGGGGGTATTTCAGCCCCAGCATTTT
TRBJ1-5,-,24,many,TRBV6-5,CASSYYFFGIRLTGTPFSNQPQHF,TGTGCCAGCAGTTACTATTTTTTTGGTATAAGGTTAACAGGGACCCCTTTCAGCAATCAGCCCCAGCATTTT
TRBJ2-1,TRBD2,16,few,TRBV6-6,CASSKSSGPPYNEQFF,TGTGCCAGCAGTAAATCTAGCGGGCCACCCTACAATGAGCAGTTCTTC
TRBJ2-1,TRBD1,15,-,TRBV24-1,CATSDRTVPTGEQFF,TGTGCCACCAGTGATCGGACAGTACCGACAGGGGAGCAGTTCTTC
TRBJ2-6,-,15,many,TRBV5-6,CASSFIPSGANVLTF,TGTGCCAGCAGCTTTATACCCTCTGGGGCCAACGTCCTGACTTTC
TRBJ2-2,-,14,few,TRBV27,CASSVNQGRGELFF,TGTGCCAGCAGTGTAAATCAGGGGCGCGGGGAGCTGTTTTTT
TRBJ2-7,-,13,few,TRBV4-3,CASSQDASYEQYF,TGCGCCAGCAGCCAGGACGCCTCCTACGAGCAGTACTTC
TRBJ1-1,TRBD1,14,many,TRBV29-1,CSVRQGAKNTEAFF,TGCAGCGTTAGGCAGGGGGCAAAGAACACTGAAGCTTTCTTT
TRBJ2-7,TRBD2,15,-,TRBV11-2,CASSSSSGSPYEQYF,TGTGCCAGCAGCTCCTCTAGCGGGAGTCCCTACGAGCAGTACTTC
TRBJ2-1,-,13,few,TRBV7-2,CASSHGTANEQFF,TGTGCCAGCAGCCATGGGACTGCCAATGAGCAGTTCTTC
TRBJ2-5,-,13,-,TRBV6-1,CASSRGVQETQYF,TGTGCCAGCAGCCGCGGGGTCCAAGAGACCCAGTACTTC
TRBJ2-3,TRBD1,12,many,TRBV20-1,CSAMTGADTQYF,TGCAGTGCTATGACAGGGGCAGATACGCAGTATTTT